Listed below are T cell receptor beta chains from one sample, sequenced in a study of blood T cells in healthy people across ages. Via MiXCR, TCRdb re-called the 5' RACE reads, giving one row per CDR3 protein. The sample lists about 1.8 million distinct CDR3 sequences; around half were seen once. What was sequenced was blood. These receptors all stem from a woman aged 40-49 years in good health. Each CDR3 is given with its conserved first and last residue. The D gene is left open where the match is weak. Rows may omit the clone size; those that give it use once, few, many or a size class.

DNA	CDR3	J	length	size	V	D
TGCAGCGTCCTCACTAGAGTCCACGAGCAGTACTTC	CSVLTRVHEQYF	TRBJ2-7	12	-	TRBV29-1	-
TGCAGCGTACAGGGGAGTGGCGAGCAGTACTTC	CSVQGSGEQYF	TRBJ2-7	11	-	TRBV29-1	TRBD1
TGTGCCAGCAGCTCGGACAATTGGACGGCGTACTTC	CASSSDNWTAYF	TRBJ2-5	12	-	TRBV7-2	-
TGTGCCACCAGTGACGGGGGGGCTCTCTCTCAAAGCTCCTACAATGAGCAGTTCTTC	CATSDGGALSQSSYNEQFF	TRBJ2-1	19	-	TRBV24-1	TRBD2
TGTGCCAGCAGTAGTCCTTTGAAGCAGTACTTC	CASSSPLKQYF	TRBJ2-7	11	few	TRBV28	-
TGTGCCAGCAGCTCCTGGGACACGAGCTCCTACAATGAGCAGTTCTTC	CASSSWDTSSYNEQFF	TRBJ2-1	16	few	TRBV7-2	-
TGTGCCAGCAGTCCCCGGGACAGGGGAACAGATACGCAGTATTTT	CASSPRDRGTDTQYF	TRBJ2-3	15	many	TRBV27	TRBD1
TGTGCCAGCAGCTTAATGATGGGGGCCCTATACGAGCAGTACTTC	CASSLMMGALYEQYF	TRBJ2-7	15	few	TRBV7-2	-
TGCAGTGCTCCCATTGCAGGGGGGGGAGAGACCCAGTACTTC	CSAPIAGGGETQYF	TRBJ2-5	14	-	TRBV20-1	-
TGCAGTGCTAGTATTTCTGTGGGTAGCACAGATACGCAGTATTTT	CSASISVGSTDTQYF	TRBJ2-3	15	once	TRBV20-1	-
TGCGCCAGCAGCGCGATACAGGGGATCTCGAGTGGCTACACCTTC	CASSAIQGISSGYTF	TRBJ1-2	15	few	TRBV5-1	TRBD1
TGTGCCAGCCGGGCTGCAAGCGAGCAGTACTTC	CASRAASEQYF	TRBJ2-7	11	few	TRBV6-5	-
TGTGCCAGCAGTGATTCAGGCCAGTACTTC	CASSDSGQYF	TRBJ2-5	10	-	TRBV6-2/TRBV6-3	-
TGTGCCAGCAGTGATCGGACTCTAACAGATACGCAGTATTTT	CASSDRTLTDTQYF	TRBJ2-3	14	-	TRBV25-1	-
TGCAGCGTCACGGGACCCCTGCGTGATACGCAGTATTTT	CSVTGPLRDTQYF	TRBJ2-3	13	few	TRBV29-1	-
TGTCCCAGCAGTGAAGCAGTCACGGCTGGGGCCAACGTCCTGACTTTC	CPSSEAVTAGANVLTF	TRBJ2-6	16	-	TRBV2	-
TGTGCCAGCAGCCCAGGGACAGGACTCAGCAGCTACACCTTC	CASSPGTGLSSYTF	TRBJ1-2	14	few	TRBV9	TRBD1
TGCAGCGCGACATACTATGGGACTAGCGGGGGGGCAGATACGCAGTATTTT	CSATYYGTSGGADTQYF	TRBJ2-3	17	-	TRBV29-1	TRBD2
TGTGCCACCAGTCCAGGGGCTGGGGGCGACCTGGAGACCCAGTACTTC	CATSPGAGGDLETQYF	TRBJ2-5	16	-	TRBV10-3	-
TGCGCCAGCAGCCAAGATCGGGACAGGGTAACCGGGGAGCTGTTTTTT	CASSQDRDRVTGELFF	TRBJ2-2	16	-	TRBV4-3	TRBD1
TGTGCCAGCAGTTACGCGCCGTACTTGTTGCTAGCCAAAAACATTCAGTACTTC	CASSYAPYLLLAKNIQYF	TRBJ2-4	18	-	TRBV6-5	-
TGTGCCAGCAGTTCCCAGGGGTCGGCTAATGAAAAACTGTTTTTT	CASSSQGSANEKLFF	TRBJ1-4	15	-	TRBV6-1	-
TGTGCCACCAGTGATACGACAGGGTTGCGGGAGACCCAGTACTTC	CATSDTTGLRETQYF	TRBJ2-5	15	-	TRBV24-1	TRBD1
TGCGCCAACAGCCATAGCCGTTATACAGAAAAACTGTTTTTT	CANSHSRYTEKLFF	TRBJ1-4	14	-	TRBV4-3	-
TGTGCCAGCACCCCGGGACAGGGGATATACAATGAGCAGTTCTTC	CASTPGQGIYNEQFF	TRBJ2-1	15	few	TRBV2	TRBD1
TGTGCCAGCAGCGAGGGGGCCTCTAATTCACCCCTCCACTTT	CASSEGASNSPLHF	TRBJ1-6	14	-	TRBV7-9	TRBD1
TGTGCCAGCAGCCTTCTCCGGGGACAGGGGACCGAGACCCAGTACTTC	CASSLLRGQGTETQYF	TRBJ2-5	16	once	TRBV14	TRBD1
TGTGCCAGCAGTTTAATAGGACAGGGAATTAATGAAAAACTGTTTTTT	CASSLIGQGINEKLFF	TRBJ1-4	16	once	TRBV27	TRBD1
TGCGCCAGCAGCTTATCCTGGACAGGGGTAAACCAAGAGACCCAGTACTTC	CASSLSWTGVNQETQYF	TRBJ2-5	17	-	TRBV5-1	TRBD1
TGTGCCAGCAGCTTGTACTCAGTTTTAAACATTCAGTACTTC	CASSLYSVLNIQYF	TRBJ2-4	14	-	TRBV5-6	-
TGCGCCAGCAGTGAGTCCCCTGGGGCCAACGTCCTGACTTTC	CASSESPGANVLTF	TRBJ2-6	14	few	TRBV10-2	-
TGTGCCAGCAGCCTGGAGGTGTCGGTGAACACTGAAGCTTTCTTT	CASSLEVSVNTEAFF	TRBJ1-1	15	-	TRBV6-6	-
TGTGCCAGCAGCGTAAGGGCCGAGGATTCACCCCTCCACTTT	CASSVRAEDSPLHF	TRBJ1-6	14	few	TRBV9	-
TGTGCCAGCAGCTTAGATGCCAGGGGGGCCTATCACTATGGCTACACCTTC	CASSLDARGAYHYGYTF	TRBJ1-2	17	-	TRBV7-8	TRBD1
TGTGCCAGCAGCCAAGGGAGATTAGCGGGGCGTGAGCAGTACTTC	CASSQGRLAGREQYF	TRBJ2-5	15	-	TRBV3-1	TRBD2
TGTGCCAGCAAGGAGGGGGTTAGCTATGGCTACACCTTC	CASKEGVSYGYTF	TRBJ1-2	13	few	TRBV6-2/TRBV6-3	-
TGCAGTGCTGCCCGAGGGGGTGGTAGCAGGTACGAGCAGTACTTC	CSAARGGGSRYEQYF	TRBJ2-7	15	-	TRBV20-1	-
TGCGCCAGCAGCGAAGGACTAGCGGGGTTTAACACAGATACGCAGTATTTT	CASSEGLAGFNTDTQYF	TRBJ2-3	17	-	TRBV5-1	TRBD2
TGTGTCAGTTTGGGACCGCGCCAAGAGACCCAGTACTTC	CVSLGPRQETQYF	TRBJ2-5	13	-	TRBV6-1	-
TGTGCCATCAGTGACCCGGTTAAAACAGGGTTCAATGAGCAGTTCTTC	CAISDPVKTGFNEQFF	TRBJ2-1	16	few	TRBV10-3	-
TGTGCCAGCAGTACCCCGGGACTAGCCCAAGAGACCCAGTACTTC	CASSTPGLAQETQYF	TRBJ2-5	15	few	TRBV6-2/TRBV6-3	TRBD2
TGCAGCGTCGCTCCAGGGGTGAATGATGGCTACACCTTC	CSVAPGVNDGYTF	TRBJ1-2	13	few	TRBV29-1	-
TGTGCCAGCAAAGGGACAGGTCAAACTCGGTACTTC	CASKGTGQTRYF	TRBJ2-4	12	few	TRBV11-1	TRBD1
TGTGCCAGCGCCCTAGGGGAGACCCAGTACTTC	CASALGETQYF	TRBJ2-5	11	many	TRBV27	-
TGCAGGGCTCGCGGACAGGGGGTGAGCAGGGGTGAGCAGTTCTTC	CRARGQGVSRGEQFF	TRBJ2-1	15	-	TRBV20-1	TRBD1
TGTGCCAGCAGCTCCTACTCTAGCACAGATACGCAGTATTTT	CASSSYSSTDTQYF	TRBJ2-3	14	many	TRBV7-2	-
TGCGCCAGCAGCTTAAACGGGGGACCTGGCGAGCAGTACTTC	CASSLNGGPGEQYF	TRBJ2-7	14	-	TRBV5-1	-
TGTGCCAGCAGCGATCCCCCAGCTAACTATGGCTACACCTTC	CASSDPPANYGYTF	TRBJ1-2	14	few	TRBV5-5	-
TGCAGCGGAAAGAGGGGGTCAGGTTACGAGCAGTTCTTC	CSGKRGSGYEQFF	TRBJ2-1	13	few	TRBV29-1	-